The clone carrying this T cell receptor (beta chain) was counted at least ten times. This library used roughly 430 ng RNA and molecular barcoded adaptors spanning alpha/delta and beta/gamma chains. Via MiXCR, TCRdb re-called the reads, giving one row per CDR3 protein. The table has tens of thousands of distinct CDR3 sequences, over 11% seen once. This entry belongs to a study of read filtering for tumor transcriptome and immune sequencing. In the study overall: By R-ISS, stages I, II and III held about 8, 15 and 7 patients. Whole-transcriptome libraries were prepared after DNase treatment.

V was pared by 5 bases and J by 6 bases, with 12 bases of the junction left unmatched. This CDR3 contains 16 residues. The material sequenced was a population of CD138-negative cells sorted from bone marrow. The sequence was collected from a donor aged 40 or over with multiple myeloma. V gene TRBV12-3 or TRBV12-4 combines with J gene TRBJ2-2, with 7 bases identical to TRBD2. CDR3 region: CASSPHTGRKSGELFF. CDR3 nucleotides: TGTGCCAGCAGTCCACATACCGGGAGGAAGTCCGGGGAGCTGTTTTTT.